The clone carrying this T cell receptor beta chain was observed a handful of times. Its antigen is unknown. Sequencing templates came from extracted RNA that was reverse transcribed into cDNA. Measured with immunoSEQ multiplex PCR; TCRdb has only the in-frame clones, and not every one. The data hold 100,000 to 140,000 clones, with over 80% observed a single time. This specimen comes from a study of CD8+ T cells in alopecia areata. Study as a whole: Once tofacitinib had been taken for 6 to 18 months, 6 months off drug followed.

Stated treatment: oral pan-JAK inhibitor, 5-10 mg twice daily. Researchers took lesional scalp punch biopsies and peripheral blood from people who were alopecia areata patients. Notes on the study in general: Shared TCR sequences were less clear between patients than in mice, possibly partly from HLA diversity.

The specimen comprised CD8+ T cells sorted from blood, sampled at week 24, from a patient treated with tofacitinib. This clonotype originated in a human donor with alopecia areata.

The CDR3 spells CASSSGTGSGGYTF. The CDR3 nucleotides read TGTGCCAGCAGTTCCGGGACAGGGTCGGGTGGCTACACCTTC. The rearrangement joins TRBV27 to TRBJ1-2; 9 bases line up with TRBD1. This CDR3 is built from 14 residues. V lost 4 bases and J lost 7; bases outside the gene matches: 7. The germline V gene encodes CDR1 MNHEY and CDR2 SMNVEV (reference sequence).